This TCR beta chain was documented in a study of blood T cell repertoires in COVID-19. Germline V CDR1 and CDR2: LGHNA, YSLEER. CDR3 length equals 15 residues. Trimming removed 3 bases from V and 7 bases from J; junction bases left unmatched: 9. This table comes from immunoSEQ multiplex PCR, and its TCRdb copy is limited to in-frame clones, with some not included. The data contain hundreds of thousands of clones, roughly 90% of them singletons. Participants' reported clinical history set cohort assignment. Resolution of symptoms, clearance, or two negative PCRs was present in recovered Cohort 3 donors.

This sequence originates from a man in his fifties or sixties who had recovered from COVID-19. The specimen was PBMCs or T cells enriched from blood (not recorded which). The rearrangement uses TRBV4-3 and TRBJ1-2, with 9 positions matching TRBD1. The CDR3 DNA is TGCGCCAGCAGCCATCCGGGACAGGGATTTGGTGGCTACACCTTC. Protein product: CASSHPGQGFGGYTF.